The 19 T cell receptor beta chains presented below share a single source sample, sequenced in a study of T cells after yellow fever vaccination. Each CDR3 protein is one row after TCRdb ran MiXCR on the 5' RACE reads. Found here are tens of thousands of distinct CDR3 sequences, 6.5% to 8% of them singletons; the top ten hold about 38%. The material was CD8+ T cells sorted from PBMCs, obtained 15 days after the yellow fever booster vaccination. Source of these receptors: a man aged 25 to 40 who received the YFV17D yellow fever vaccine.

This clonotype was counted ten times or more. The rearrangement links TRBV9 to TRBJ2-5; 9 nucleotides agree with TRBD2. The ends lost 0 bases at V and 1 base at J; junction bases unmatched: 4. The germline V gene encodes CDR1 SGDLS and CDR2 YYNGEE. This CDR3 comprises 16 residues. CDR3 coding DNA: TGTGCCAGCAGCGTAGGAGCGGGAGGACCCCAAGAGACCCAGTACTTC. It is translated as CASSVGAGGPQETQYF.

This clonotype was picked up many times. The V gene is TRBV11-2, the J gene TRBJ2-5; D remains unclear. Trimming shortened V by 5 bases and J by 4 bases, and 14 bases separated the two germline ends. Germline V CDR1 and CDR2: SGHAT, FQNNGV. The CDR3 totals 14 residues. CDR3 residues: CASSPSQAPETQYF. CDR3 in DNA: TGTGCCAGCAGCCCATCCCAGGCTCCAGAGACCCAGTACTTC. Complete variable domain (other parts from reference TRBV11-2 and TRBJ2-5): EAGVAQSPRYKIIEKRQSVAFWCNPISGHATLYWYQQILGQGPKLLIQFQNNGVVDDSQLPKDRFSAERLKGVDSTLKIQPAKLEDSAVYLCASSPSQAPETQYFGPGTRLLVL.

This clonotype was observed at least ten times. The rearrangement links TRBV7-9 to TRBJ2-1; D tentatively fits TRBD1 or TRBD2 (5 bases each). The V end lost 5 bases, the J end lost 4 bases, and 12 bases lay between the germline ends. The CDR3 runs to 14 residues. Germline-derived CDR1 and CDR2 are SEHNR and FQNEAQ (reference sequence). The CDR3 region is CASSPGWGYNEQFF. CDR3 nucleotide sequence: TGTGCCAGCAGCCCGGGATGGGGGTACAATGAGCAGTTCTTC.

This clonotype has ten or more counts. V and J are TRBV12-3 or TRBV12-4 and TRBJ1-1; no clear D gene. CDR3 length: 12 residues. Trimming cost V 10 bases and J 1 base, with 10 bases left between them. CDR3 sequence reads: CAIQHTNTEAFF. The CDR3 bases are TGTGCCATCCAACATACGAACACTGAAGCTTTCTTT.

This clonotype was recorded many times. The chain has TRBV10-1 and TRBJ2-3; 8 bases line up with TRBD2. V lost 3 bases, J lost 2 bases, and 4 bases stayed unmatched. The length of the CDR3 is 15 residues. Germline CDR1 and CDR2: WNHNN and SYGVQD (reference sequence). In nucleotides, the CDR3 is TGCGCCAGCAGTGATACTAGCGGCCTCACAGATACGCAGTATTTT. It yields the protein CASSDTSGLTDTQYF.

The sample holds many counts of this clonotype. The rearrangement links TRBV6-1 to TRBJ1-3, with TRBD1 matching 7 bases. Trimming took 6 bases from V and 0 from J; bases not matched to a gene: 8. The CDR3 is 16 residues long. Germline V gives CDR1 MNHNS, CDR2 SASEGT. The CDR3 nucleotides read TGTGCCAGCAGCGAATCCCCAGGGGGCTCTGGAAACACCATATATTTT. It encodes CASSESPGGSGNTIYF.

On this clonotype itself: Just one base apart from a much larger clone, this may be a read error. This sequence joins TRBV5-6 and TRBJ2-7; possible D gene TRBD1, 5 bases. The CDR3 is made up of 13 amino acids. In germline, CDR1 is SGHDT, CDR2 YYEEEE. V was clipped by 1 base and J by 6 bases, with 11 bases between them. CDR3 sequence: CASSLKLGREQYF. In nucleotides, the CDR3 is TGTGCCAGCAGCTTGAAATTGGGGCGCGAGCAGTACTTC.

The table lists this clonotype with many counts. The DNA of the CDR3 is TGCAGTGCTAGCGGTGGACAGGGCGTTAACTATGGCTACACCTTC. It codes for CSASGGQGVNYGYTF. The chain joins TRBV20-1 to TRBJ1-2, with 8 positions matching TRBD1. The CDR3 loop spans 15 amino acids. J was trimmed by 1 base and V by 3 bases; bases with no gene match: 7. Germline lookup yields CDR1 DFQATT and CDR2 SNEGSKA (reference sequence).

This clonotype was seen repeatedly, ten times or more. An end of the junction does not agree with germline; a read error may underlie this. The DNA of the CDR3 is TGTGCCAGCAGCCCCACAAACAGCGGGGAGCTGTTTTTT. Protein sequence: CASSPTNSGELFF. The rearrangement links TRBV3-1 to TRBJ2-2; no reliable D call. In germline, CDR1 is LGHDT, CDR2 YNNKEL (reference sequence). CDR3 size: 13 residues. The whole variable domain, remainder taken from reference TRBV3-1 and TRBJ2-2, is DTAVSQTPKYLVTQMGNDKSIKCEQNLGHDTMYWYKQDSKKFLKIMFSYNNKELIINETVPNRFSPKSPDKAHLNLHINSLELGDSAVYFCASSPTNSGELFFGEGSRLTVL.

This chain joins TRBV5-5 and TRBJ1-4; D call uncertain. CDR3 size: 14 residues. CDR1 and CDR2 from the germline V gene are SGHKS and YYEKEE (reference sequence). The ends were cut back, 0 bases at V and 3 bases at J, with 6 bases in the middle. The CDR3 reads CASSLGQSNEKLFF. For the CDR3, the DNA is TGTGCCAGCAGCTTGGGTCAGTCTAATGAAAAACTGTTTTTT.

There are many counts of this clonotype. The V call is TRBV4-3, the J call TRBJ2-1, with 7 bases lining up with TRBD2. There are 12 residues in the CDR3. Germline V lookup: CDR1 LGHNA, CDR2 YSLEER. J lost 9 bases, V lost 4 bases, and 3 bases had no gene match. The CDR3 protein is CASSLGGSEQFF. The CDR3 DNA sequence: TGCGCCAGCAGCCTCGGGGGGAGTGAGCAGTTCTTC.

In this sample, this clonotype turned up many times. V is TRBV5-1 and J is TRBJ2-5; 7 bases fit TRBD1. In germline, CDR1 is SGHRS, CDR2 YFSETQ. J was trimmed by 5 bases and V by 0 bases; bases with no gene match: 4. The CDR3 totals 14 residues. CDR3 loop: CASSLATGDETQYF. Here the CDR3 DNA reads TGCGCCAGCAGCTTGGCTACAGGGGACGAGACCCAGTACTTC.

This clonotype was counted between two and nine times. This sequence joins TRBV19 and TRBJ1-2; D gene uncertain. V was cut by 7 bases and J by 8 bases, with 14 bases left in between. The CDR3 runs 12 residues. Looked up from germline, CDR1 is LNHDA and CDR2 is SQIVND (reference sequence). The CDR3 DNA reads TGTGCCAGTAAATCCGGGCCCCGCGGCTACACCTTC. It codes for CASKSGPRGYTF.

In its sample, this clonotype was seen many times. The rearrangement joins TRBV5-1 to TRBJ2-7; D is ambiguous. V lost 0 bases and J 4 bases, leaving 11 bases between the germline ends. This CDR3 region has 14 residues. Germline lookup yields CDR1 SGHRS and CDR2 YFSETQ. The CDR3 DNA is TGCGCCAGCAGCTTGGCGTTTGGGTCGTACGAGCAGTACTTC. Translating gives CASSLAFGSYEQYF.

The chain recombines TRBV5-1 with TRBJ2-7; either TRBD1 or TRBD2 may supply D (6 bases each). The CDR3 runs 14 residues. Germline-derived CDR1 and CDR2 are SGHRS and YFSETQ. Trimming removed 8 bases at V and 2 bases at J, with 17 bases between. The CDR3 region is CASWEGGLPYEQYF. In nucleotides, the CDR3 is TGCGCCAGTTGGGAAGGGGGGCTCCCCTACGAGCAGTACTTC.

Ten or more counts support this clonotype. This chain uses TRBV20-1 with TRBJ2-7; a weak D match, TRBD2 (5 bases). The CDR3 length is 12 residues. Trimming stripped 5 bases from V and 1 base from J, with 9 bases between. The germline CDR1 and CDR2 sequences are DFQATT and SNEGSKA (reference sequence). CDR3 nucleotide sequence: TGCAGTGCTTCGCCGGGGTCCTACGAGCAGTACTTC. Protein product: CSASPGSYEQYF.

This clonotype occurred many times. This rearrangement joins TRBV12-3 or TRBV12-4 to TRBJ1-1; tentative D call: TRBD1 (6 bases). V was trimmed by 4 bases and J by 8 bases, leaving 11 bases between them. The CDR3 length is 12 residues. Here the CDR3 reads CASSYGGPEAFF. The CDR3 DNA follows: TGTGCCAGCAGTTACGGGGGGCCCGAAGCTTTCTTT.

This clonotype was counted ten times or more. The genes are TRBV20-1 and TRBJ2-7; 7 nucleotides align to TRBD2. V lost 5 bases to trimming and J lost 2 bases; unmatched junction nucleotides: 9. Germline V gene lookup returns CDR1 DFQATT and CDR2 SNEGSKA (reference sequence). The CDR3 length is 14 residues. CDR3 loop: CSASPGLSTYEQYF. CDR3 DNA: TGCAGTGCTTCCCCGGGACTAAGTACCTACGAGCAGTACTTC.

This clonotype was counted ten times or more. This rearrangement joins TRBV29-1 to TRBJ2-1; 9 positions agree with TRBD1. The CDR3 consists of 13 residues. Germline loops: CDR1 SQVTM, CDR2 ANQGSEA. J lost 1 base, V lost 7 bases, and 2 bases had no gene match. Here the CDR3 DNA reads TGCAGCGGACAGGGGGAATCCTACAATGAGCAGTTCTTC. This sequence encodes CSGQGESYNEQFF.